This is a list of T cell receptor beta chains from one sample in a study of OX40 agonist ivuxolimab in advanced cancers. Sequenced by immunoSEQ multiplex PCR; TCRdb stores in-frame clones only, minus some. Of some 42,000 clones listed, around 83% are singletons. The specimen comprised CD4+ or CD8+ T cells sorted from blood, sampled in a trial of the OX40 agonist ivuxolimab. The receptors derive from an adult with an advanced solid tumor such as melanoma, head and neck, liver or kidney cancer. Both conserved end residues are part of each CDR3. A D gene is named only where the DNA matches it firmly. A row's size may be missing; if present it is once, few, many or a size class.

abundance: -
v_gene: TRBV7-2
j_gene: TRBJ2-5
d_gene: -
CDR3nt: TGTGCCAGCAGCTTAGATGGGGAGACCCAGTACTTC
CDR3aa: CASSLDGETQYF

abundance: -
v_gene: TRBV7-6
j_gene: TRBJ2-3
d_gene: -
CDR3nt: TGTGCCAGCAGCTATAATTTACAGGGTCCGTCAGATACGCAGTATTTT
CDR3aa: CASSYNLQGPSDTQYF

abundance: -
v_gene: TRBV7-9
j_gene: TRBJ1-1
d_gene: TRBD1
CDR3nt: TGTGCCAGCAGCTTAAGTAGTACAGGGGGCCTCGCTGAAGCTTTCTTT
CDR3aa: CASSLSSTGGLAEAFF

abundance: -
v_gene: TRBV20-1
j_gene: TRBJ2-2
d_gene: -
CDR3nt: TGCAGTGCTACCCTAGGGGGGGAGCTGTTTTTT
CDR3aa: CSATLGGELFF

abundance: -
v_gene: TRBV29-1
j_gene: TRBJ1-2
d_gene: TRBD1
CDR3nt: TGCAGCGTTGTGGGACAGGGGACCAACTATGGCTACACCTTC
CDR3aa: CSVVGQGTNYGYTF

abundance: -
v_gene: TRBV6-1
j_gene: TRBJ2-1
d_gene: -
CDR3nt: TGTGCCAGCAGTGAAGCCCGACCCTCCTACAATGAGCAGTTCTTC
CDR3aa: CASSEARPSYNEQFF

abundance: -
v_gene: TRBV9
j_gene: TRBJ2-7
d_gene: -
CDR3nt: TGTGCCAGCAGCGAGGGGGGCGACGGGACCTCCTACGAGCAGTACTTC
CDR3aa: CASSEGGDGTSYEQYF

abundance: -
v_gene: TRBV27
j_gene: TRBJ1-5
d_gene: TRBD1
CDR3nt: TGTGCCAGCAGTTTGGCAGGGGGATATAACAATCAGCCCCAGCATTTT
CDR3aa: CASSLAGGYNNQPQHF

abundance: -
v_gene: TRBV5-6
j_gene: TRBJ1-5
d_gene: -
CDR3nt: TGTGCCAGCAGCTTAAGCAATCAGCCCCAGCATTTT
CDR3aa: CASSLSNQPQHF

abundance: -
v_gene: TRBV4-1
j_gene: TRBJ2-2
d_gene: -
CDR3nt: TGCGCCAGCAGTCCTATCGTGACCCCCGGGGAGCTGTTTTTT
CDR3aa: CASSPIVTPGELFF

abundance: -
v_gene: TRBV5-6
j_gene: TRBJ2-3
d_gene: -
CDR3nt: TGTGCCAGCAGCTTACTCACAGATACGCAGTATTTT
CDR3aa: CASSLLTDTQYF

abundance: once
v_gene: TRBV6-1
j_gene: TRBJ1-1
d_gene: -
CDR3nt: TGTGCCAGCAGTTCTTTGACAACGGCTTTCTTT
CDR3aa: CASSSLTTAFF

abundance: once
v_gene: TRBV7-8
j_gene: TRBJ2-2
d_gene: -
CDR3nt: TGTGCCAGCAGCCCCTGGGGGGTGAACACCGGGGAGCTGTTTTTT
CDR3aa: CASSPWGVNTGELFF

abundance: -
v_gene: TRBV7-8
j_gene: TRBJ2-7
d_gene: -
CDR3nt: TGTGCCAGCAGCTTAGTGTATAGCCACGAGCAGTACTTC
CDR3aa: CASSLVYSHEQYF

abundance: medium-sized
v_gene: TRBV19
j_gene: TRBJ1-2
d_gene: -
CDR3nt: TGTGCCAGTAGTATACCGGGGGCCACCGCTTATGGCTACACCTTC
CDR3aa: CASSIPGATAYGYTF

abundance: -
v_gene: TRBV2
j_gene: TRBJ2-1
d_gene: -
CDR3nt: TGTGCCAGCAGTGCGTTGGGGGGGCTCAATGAGCAGTTCTTC
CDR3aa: CASSALGGLNEQFF

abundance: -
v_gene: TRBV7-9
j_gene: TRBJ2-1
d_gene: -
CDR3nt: TGCGCCAGCAGCCAAGTATTAGACCCCTACAATGAGCAGTTCTTC
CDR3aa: CASSQVLDPYNEQFF

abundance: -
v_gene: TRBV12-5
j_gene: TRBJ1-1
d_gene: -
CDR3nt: TGTGCTAGTGGTTTCGGCACCTTGGAGGCTTTCTTT
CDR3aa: CASGFGTLEAFF

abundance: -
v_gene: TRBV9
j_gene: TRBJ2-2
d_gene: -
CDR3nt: TGTGCCAGCAGCGTAGTACCGTACACCGGGGAGCTGTTTTTT
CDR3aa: CASSVVPYTGELFF

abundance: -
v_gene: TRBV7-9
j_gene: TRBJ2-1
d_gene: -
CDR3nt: TGTGCCAGCAGCCCCCCCGCGGGGGCGCCGCTGAATGAGCAGTTCTTC
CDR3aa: CASSPPAGAPLNEQFF

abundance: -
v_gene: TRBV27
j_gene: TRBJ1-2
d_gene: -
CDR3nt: TGTGCCAGCAGTTTATCGACGAGTAACTATGGCTACACCTTC
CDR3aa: CASSLSTSNYGYTF

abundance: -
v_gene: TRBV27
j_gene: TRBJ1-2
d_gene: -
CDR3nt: TGTGCCAGCAGCTCCTCCGGGTGGTATGGCTACACCTTC
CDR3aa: CASSSSGWYGYTF

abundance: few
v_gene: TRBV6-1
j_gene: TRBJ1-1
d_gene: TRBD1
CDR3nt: TGTGCCATACAGGGGGCGCCTGAAGCTTTCTTT
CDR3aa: CAIQGAPEAFF

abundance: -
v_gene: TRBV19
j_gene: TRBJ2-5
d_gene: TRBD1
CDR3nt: TGTGCCAGTAGTCCGGACAGGGGGCAAGAGACCCAGTACTTC
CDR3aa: CASSPDRGQETQYF

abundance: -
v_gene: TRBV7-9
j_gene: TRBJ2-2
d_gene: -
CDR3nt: TGTGCCAGCAGCTTAGTAACCCAAAACAGCGGGGAGCTGTTTTTT
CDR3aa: CASSLVTQNSGELFF

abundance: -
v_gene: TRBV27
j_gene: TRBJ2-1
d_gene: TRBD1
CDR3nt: TGTGCCAGCAGTTTTCCACAGGACAGGGGAGATGAGCAGTTCTTC
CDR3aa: CASSFPQDRGDEQFF

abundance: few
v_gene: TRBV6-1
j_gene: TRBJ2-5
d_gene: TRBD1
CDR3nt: TGTGCCAGCAGTGAAGGGGCAGGGGGCCAAGAGACCCAGTACTTC
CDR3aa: CASSEGAGGQETQYF

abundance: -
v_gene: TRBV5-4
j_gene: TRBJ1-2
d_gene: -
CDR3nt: TGTGCCAGCAGCCAAGAGGCTGGTGTACAGGGTATGGGCTATGGCTACACCTTC
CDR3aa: CASSQEAGVQGMGYGYTF

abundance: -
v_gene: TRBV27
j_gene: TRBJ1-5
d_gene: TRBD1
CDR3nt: TGTGCCAGCATTCGCCAGGGGGCCCTTAATTGGCCCCAGCATTTT
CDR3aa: CASIRQGALNWPQHF

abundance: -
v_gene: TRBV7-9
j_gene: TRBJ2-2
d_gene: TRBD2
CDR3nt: TGTGCCAGCAGCGGACTAGCGGGGGGGCCAAGCGGGGAGCTGTTTTTT
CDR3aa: CASSGLAGGPSGELFF

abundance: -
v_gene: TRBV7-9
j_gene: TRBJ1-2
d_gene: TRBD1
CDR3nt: TGTGCCAGCAGCATCGGACAGGAACTCGGCTACACCTTC
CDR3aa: CASSIGQELGYTF

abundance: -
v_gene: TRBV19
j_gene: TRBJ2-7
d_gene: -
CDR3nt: TGTGCCAGTAGTATCGTAGGGAGCTCCTACGAGCAGTACTTC
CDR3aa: CASSIVGSSYEQYF

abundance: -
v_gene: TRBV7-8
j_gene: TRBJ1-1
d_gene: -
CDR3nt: TGTGCCAGCAGCTTATTCAGGGAATCATACCCTGAAGCTTTCTTT
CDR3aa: CASSLFRESYPEAFF

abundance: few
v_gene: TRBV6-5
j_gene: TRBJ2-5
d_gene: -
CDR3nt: TGTGCCAGCAGTTACTCGAATGGGGTCCGAGAGACCCAGTACTTC
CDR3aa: CASSYSNGVRETQYF

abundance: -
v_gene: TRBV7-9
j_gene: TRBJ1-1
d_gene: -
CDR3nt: TGTGCCAGCAGCCAAGGGACGGAGAACACTGAAGCTTTCTTT
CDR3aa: CASSQGTENTEAFF

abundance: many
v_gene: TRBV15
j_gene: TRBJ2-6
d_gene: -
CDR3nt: TGTGCCACCAGCAGAGAGCGGTCCGGGGCCAACGTCCTGACTTTC
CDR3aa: CATSRERSGANVLTF

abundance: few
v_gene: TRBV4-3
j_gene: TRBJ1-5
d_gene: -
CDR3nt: TGCGCCAGCAGCCAAGATGTAATAGGAGATCAGCCCCAGCATTTT
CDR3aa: CASSQDVIGDQPQHF

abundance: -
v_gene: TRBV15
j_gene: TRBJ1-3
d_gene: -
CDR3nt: TGTGCCACCAGCAGAGATCCCTTTACAGGGCCTGGAAACACCATATATTTT
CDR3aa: CATSRDPFTGPGNTIYF

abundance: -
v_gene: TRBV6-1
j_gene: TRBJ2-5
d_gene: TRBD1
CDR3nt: TGTGCCAGCAGGGACAGGAAAGAGACCCAGTACTTC
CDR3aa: CASRDRKETQYF

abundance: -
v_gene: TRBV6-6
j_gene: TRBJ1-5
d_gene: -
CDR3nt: TGTGCCAGCAGTTGGACCCCCGGACAGCCCCAGCATTTT
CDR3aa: CASSWTPGQPQHF

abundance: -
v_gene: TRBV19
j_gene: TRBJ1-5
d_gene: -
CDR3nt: TGTGCCAGTAGTAATGGCCTTCAGCCCCAGCATTTT
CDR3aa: CASSNGLQPQHF

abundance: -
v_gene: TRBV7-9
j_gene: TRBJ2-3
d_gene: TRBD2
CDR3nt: TGTGCCGTCACTAGCGGAAACACAGATACGCAGTATTTT
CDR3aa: CAVTSGNTDTQYF

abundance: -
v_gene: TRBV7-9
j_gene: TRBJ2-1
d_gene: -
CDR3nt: TGTGCCAGCAGCCCAGACAAGAGCTCCTACAATGAGCAGTTCTTC
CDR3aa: CASSPDKSSYNEQFF

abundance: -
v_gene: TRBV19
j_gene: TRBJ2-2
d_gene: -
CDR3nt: TGTGCCAGTAGTATGTCCGGCACCGGGGAGCTGTTTTTT
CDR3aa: CASSMSGTGELFF

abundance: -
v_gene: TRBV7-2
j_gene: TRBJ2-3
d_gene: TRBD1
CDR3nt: TGTGCCAGCAGCTCCATGGGACAGGGAACCAGCACAGATACGCAGTATTTT
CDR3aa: CASSSMGQGTSTDTQYF

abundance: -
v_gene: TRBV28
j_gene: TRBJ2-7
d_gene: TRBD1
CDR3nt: TGTGCCAGCAGTCCGCCCGGGACAGGGCTGCCCTACGAGCAGTACTTC
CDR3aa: CASSPPGTGLPYEQYF

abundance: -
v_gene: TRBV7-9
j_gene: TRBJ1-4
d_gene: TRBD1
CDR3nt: TGTGCCAGCAGCTTAAAGGCAGGGGGGCTGGAACTGTTTTTT
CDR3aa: CASSLKAGGLELFF

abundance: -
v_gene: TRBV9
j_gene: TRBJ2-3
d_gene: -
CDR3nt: TGTGCCAGCAGCCAATGGACCCAATACAATACGCAGTATTTT
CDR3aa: CASSQWTQYNTQYF

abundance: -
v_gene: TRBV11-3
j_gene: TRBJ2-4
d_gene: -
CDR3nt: TGTGCCAGCAGCTTAGATTTTGCAGGGTTTGTCATTCAGTACTTC
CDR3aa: CASSLDFAGFVIQYF

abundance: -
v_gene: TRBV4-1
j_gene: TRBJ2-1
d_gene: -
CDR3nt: TGCGCCAGCAGCCAAGAGGACTACGAGCAGTTCTTC
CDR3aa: CASSQEDYEQFF

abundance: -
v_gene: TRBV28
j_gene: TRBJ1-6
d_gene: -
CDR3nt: TGTGCCAGCAGTTGGGAGGACAGTACCTATAATTCACCCCTCCACTTT
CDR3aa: CASSWEDSTYNSPLHF

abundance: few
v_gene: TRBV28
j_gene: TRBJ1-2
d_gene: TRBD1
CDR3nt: TGTGCCAGCAGATCCCGAGGACAGGGCTATGGCTACACCTTC
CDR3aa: CASRSRGQGYGYTF

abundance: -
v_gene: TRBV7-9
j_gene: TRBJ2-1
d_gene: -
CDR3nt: TGTGCCAGCAGCCCCTCAGACAATGAGCAGTTCTTC
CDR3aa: CASSPSDNEQFF

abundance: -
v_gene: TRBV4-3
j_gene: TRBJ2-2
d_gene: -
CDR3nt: TGCGCCAGCAGCCAAGGAGGGTCCGGGGAGCTGTTTTTT
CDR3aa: CASSQGGSGELFF

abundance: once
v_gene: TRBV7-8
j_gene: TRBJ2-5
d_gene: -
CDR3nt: TGTGCCAGCAGCTTATCCGCGGGCGCGGTCGTTGAGACCCAGTACTTC
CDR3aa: CASSLSAGAVVETQYF

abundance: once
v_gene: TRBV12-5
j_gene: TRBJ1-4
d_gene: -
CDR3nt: TGTGCTAGTGGTTTCCAACCGGGGAGGGAGGGTGAACTGTTTTTT
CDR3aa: CASGFQPGREGELFF

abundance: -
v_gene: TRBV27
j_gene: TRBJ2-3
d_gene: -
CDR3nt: TGTGCCAGCAGTCGTTCAGGGAGCACAGATACGCAGTATTTT
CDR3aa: CASSRSGSTDTQYF

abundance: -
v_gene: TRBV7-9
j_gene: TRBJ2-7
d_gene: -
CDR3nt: TGTGCCAGCAGCTTAGACAGGGCTGGGTCCGAGCAGTACTTC
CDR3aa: CASSLDRAGSEQYF

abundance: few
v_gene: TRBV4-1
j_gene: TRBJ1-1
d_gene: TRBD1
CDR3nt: TGCGCCAGCAGCCAAGACAGGGGGGTGGCCACTGAAGCTTTCTTT
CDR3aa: CASSQDRGVATEAFF

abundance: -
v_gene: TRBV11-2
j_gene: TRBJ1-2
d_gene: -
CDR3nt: TGTGCCAGCAGCTTAGGGTACAGTGGAGCTGGCTACACCTTC
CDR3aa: CASSLGYSGAGYTF